Below, 22 T cell receptor beta chains from the same sample are listed, as sequenced in a study of CD8 T cells in Susac syndrome (dated 2019 in TCRdb). Library preparation used the immunoSEQ multiplex PCR assay. RNA was extracted with the RNeasy kit and roughly 0.45 to 1 ug was reverse transcribed using random hexamers. The public reads were reprocessed in TCRdb via fastp at Q25 and MiXCR, keeping in-frame beta chains. Every entry covers one CDR3 protein and lists the most common genes and DNA from its rows. This sample is represented by some 180,000 distinct CDR3 sequences; around 93% of them were singletons. Together, the top ten hold 0.1% to 0.12% of the sample. The specimen was CD4+ T cells from PBMCs. These receptors were collected from a human donor in good health.

The chain carries TRBV5-4 and TRBJ2-7; 8 positions agree with TRBD2. J was trimmed by 0 bases and V by 0 bases; bases with no gene match: 5. CDR1 and CDR2 (germline): SGHNT, YYREEE (reference sequence). This CDR3 region has 16 residues. The CDR3 bases are TGTGCCAGCAGCTTGGGCAGCGGGGGTCTCTCCTACGAGCAGTACTTC. Its translation is CASSLGSGGLSYEQYF.

J is TRBJ2-7 and V is TRBV20-1, with TRBD2 identical over 9 bases. Germline trimming cut 6 bases from V and 6 bases from J; bases unmatched to any gene: 21. Germline V gene lookup returns CDR1 DFQATT and CDR2 SNEGSKA (reference sequence). The CDR3 contains 17 residues. The CDR3 loop is CSAPDIRGGGGGGEQYF. As DNA, the CDR3 is TGCAGTGCGCCCGATATTAGAGGAGGCGGGGGGGGAGGCGAGCAGTACTTC.

The rearrangement uses TRBV7-9 and TRBJ2-4, with 7 nucleotides matching TRBD1. V lost 5 bases to trimming and J lost 6 bases; unmatched junction nucleotides: 10. The CDR3 totals 15 residues. The V gene's germline CDR1 is SEHNR and CDR2 FQNEAQ (reference sequence). CDR3 region: CASSQSKGAVNIQYF. In DNA form, the CDR3 reads TGTGCCAGCAGCCAGTCCAAGGGGGCTGTAAACATTCAGTACTTC.

The genes are TRBV7-9 and TRBJ1-2; no clear D. The CDR3 has 14 residues. The germline V and J ends were trimmed by 1 base and 2 bases, with 8 bases remaining between them. CDR1 is SEHNR, CDR2 FQNEAQ, per germline (reference sequence). The CDR3 loop reads CASSLDGVNYGYTF. The CDR3 DNA follows: TGTGCCAGCAGCTTAGACGGAGTAAACTATGGCTACACCTTC.

J is TRBJ2-3 and V is TRBV5-4; TRBD1 agrees at 10 bases. CDR1 SGHNT and CDR2 YYREEE come from the germline V gene (reference sequence). The ends lost 5 bases at V and 4 bases at J; junction bases unmatched: 7. The length of the CDR3 is 15 residues. This CDR3 reads CASSSGDRGPDTQYF. CDR3 sequence (DNA): TGTGCCAGCAGTAGTGGGGACAGGGGACCAGATACGCAGTATTTT. Supplemented by reference TRBV5-4 and TRBJ2-3, the full variable domain reads ETGVTQSPTHLIKTRGQQVTLRCSSQSGHNTVSWYQQALGQGPQFIFQYYREEENGRGNFPPRFSGLQFPNYSSELNVNALELDDSALYLCASSSGDRGPDTQYFGPGTRLTVL.

The genes are TRBV10-3 and TRBJ1-6; no clear D. This CDR3 is built from 14 residues. Trimming pared 6 bases from V and 6 bases from J, leaving 12 bases between. The V gene's germline CDR1 is ENHRY and CDR2 SYGVKD. CDR3 sequence reads: CAIRGIGGNSPLHF. CDR3 sequence (DNA): TGTGCCATCAGGGGGATAGGTGGTAATTCACCCCTCCACTTT.

V is TRBV28 and J is TRBJ2-5; D may be TRBD1 or TRBD2 (5 bases each). Germline CDR1 is MDHEN and CDR2 is SYDVKM. The CDR3 consists of 13 residues. The V end was cut by 6 bases, the J end by 7 bases, with 15 bases between. For the CDR3, the DNA is TGTGCCAGCAGCGTCGGGACCCTCGGGACCCAGTACTTC. Its translation: CASSVGTLGTQYF.

CDR3 DNA sequence: TGTGCCAGCAGCGTCACCATGGGACAGAGTGAAGCTTTCTTT. Encoded protein: CASSVTMGQSEAFF. The chain employs TRBV7-6 and TRBJ1-1; 7 bases map to TRBD1. Per germline, CDR1 SGHVS and CDR2 FNYEAQ. The CDR3 length is 14 residues. The junction had 10 bases not matched to a gene; V was cut back by 5 bases and J by 7 bases.

The chain recombines TRBV5-1 with TRBJ2-3; maybe TRBD1 (6 bases). V lost 0 bases and J lost 8, with 10 bases in between. CDR3 length equals 13 residues. Germline V gene lookup returns CDR1 SGHRS and CDR2 YFSETQ. CDR3: CASSLAGRGTQYF. CDR3 in DNA: TGCGCCAGCAGCTTGGCAGGCAGGGGTACGCAGTATTTT.

This clonotype was found once. The rearrangement joins TRBV27 to TRBJ2-7, with D tentatively TRBD2 (5 bases). V was trimmed by 3 bases and J by 0 bases, leaving 9 bases between them. Germline loops: CDR1 MNHEY, CDR2 SMNVEV (reference sequence). The CDR3 length is 14 residues. In nucleotides, the CDR3 is TGTGCCAGCAGTTTTGAGGGAAGCTCCTACGAGCAGTACTTC. Protein product: CASSFEGSSYEQYF.

This chain joins TRBV7-2 and TRBJ2-5; tentatively, D is TRBD1 or TRBD2 (5 bases each). The V gene lost 5 bases and the J gene lost 6 bases, with 13 bases spanning the gap. The CDR3 spans 13 residues. Germline V lookup: CDR1 SGHTA, CDR2 FQGNSA. The DNA for the CDR3 is TGTGCCAGCAGCGGGACCGGGTTTCAGACCCAGTACTTC. Protein sequence: CASSGTGFQTQYF.

J is TRBJ1-6 and V is TRBV7-2; D uncertain. CDR3 length equals 11 residues. Germline lookup yields CDR1 SGHTA and CDR2 FQGNSA. The V and J ends lost 0 bases and 14 bases respectively, with 5 bases between them. The CDR3 here is CASSLAGTLHF. The CDR3 region has the DNA TGTGCCAGCAGCTTAGCAGGGACCCTCCACTTT.

The chain has TRBV3-1 and TRBJ2-1; TRBD2 aligns across 8 bases. The junction had 8 bases not matched to a gene; V was cut back by 3 bases and J by 4 bases. The CDR3 covers 16 residues. The V gene's germline CDR1 is LGHDT and CDR2 YNNKEL (reference sequence). The CDR3 spells CASSQRSGGRYNEQFF. In DNA form, the CDR3 reads TGTGCCAGCAGCCAGAGGAGCGGGGGCCGGTACAATGAGCAGTTCTTC.

V is TRBV9 and J is TRBJ2-1, with D uncertain. The germline CDR1 and CDR2 sequences are SGDLS and YYNGEE. The length of the CDR3 is 14 residues. Trimming stripped 0 bases from V and 6 bases from J, with 10 bases between. The CDR3 sequence is CASSVAVLSNEQFF. DNA of the CDR3: TGTGCCAGCAGCGTAGCGGTCCTCAGCAATGAGCAGTTCTTC.

V usage is TRBV12-3 or TRBV12-4 and J usage is TRBJ1-1, with 7 bases that match TRBD1. V dropped 5 bases and J dropped 1; count of bases not matched to a gene: 7. CDR3 length equals 15 residues. CDR3 in amino acids: CASSVPQGGNTEAFF. DNA for the CDR3: TGTGCCAGCAGTGTACCCCAGGGGGGGAACACTGAAGCTTTCTTT.

A remark on this clonotype: At one of its ends the junction is not consistent with the germline gene, which may arise from a read error. V is TRBV7-8 and J is TRBJ2-7, with TRBD1 as a possible D gene (6 bases). The CDR3 runs to 13 residues. Germline loops: CDR1 SGHVS, CDR2 FQNEAQ. CDR3 nucleotides: TGTGCCAGCAGCCAGAAAATGGACAGTCACAAAACCTTC. This codes for CASSQKMDSHKTF.

The chain employs TRBV29-1 and TRBJ2-3, with a possible D match to TRBD1 (6 bases). This CDR3 is built from 13 residues. The V gene lost 6 bases and the J gene lost 4 bases, with 14 bases spanning the gap. Germline assignment: CDR1 SQVTM and CDR2 ANQGSEA. In nucleotides, the CDR3 is TGCAGCGTGGCTAGGGGGTCGGCAGATACGCAGTATTTT. It specifies CSVARGSADTQYF.

The V gene is TRBV15, the J gene TRBJ1-6; D unresolved. Germline V gene data show CDR1 as LNHNV and CDR2 as YYDKDF (reference sequence). The germline V and J ends were trimmed by 5 bases and 7 bases, with 6 bases remaining between them. The CDR3 is 12 residues long. Here the CDR3 reads CATSPLNSPLHF. The CDR3 coding sequence is TGTGCCACCAGCCCGCTGAATTCACCCCTCCACTTT.

This sequence joins TRBV4-2 and TRBJ2-1; 9 bases match TRBD1. In germline, CDR1 is LGHNA, CDR2 YNFKEQ. The J segment lost 5 bases and the V segment lost 4 bases, leaving 6 bases of the junction unmatched. The CDR3 spans 15 residues. The CDR3 sequence is CASSRTTGGNNEQFF. CDR3 in DNA: TGTGCCAGCAGCCGAACGACAGGGGGGAACAATGAGCAGTTCTTC.

A word on this clonotype: The conserved final phenylalanine or tryptophan is absent from the CDR3, which likely points to a read error. The V call is TRBV4-2, the J call TRBJ1-1, with TRBD1 as a possible D gene (6 bases). V lost 0 bases and J 5 bases, leaving 16 bases between the germline ends. The CDR3 covers 16 residues. Per the germline V gene, CDR1 is LGHNA and CDR2 is YNFKEQ. DNA for the CDR3: TGTGCCAGCAGCCAAGACACCAGGGGCAGGGAGACTGAAGCTTTCTGT. It codes for CASSQDTRGRETEAFC.

This chain connects TRBV29-1 to TRBJ1-2; TRBD1 is a possible D gene (5 bases). Between the trimmed V and J ends, which lost 3 bases and 3 bases, there was a span of 14 bases. This CDR3 has 14 residues. Germline assignment: CDR1 SQVTM and CDR2 ANQGSEA. Here the CDR3 reads CSVEAGMDDYGYTF. In nucleotides, the CDR3 is TGCAGCGTTGAGGCAGGGATGGATGACTATGGCTACACCTTC.

This clonotype was picked up one time. One junction end does not reproduce the germline sequence, and a read error may be involved. The chain is built from TRBV7-7 and TRBJ2-1; 8 nucleotides match TRBD2. Germline values: CDR1 SSHAT, CDR2 FNYEAQ (reference sequence). The CDR3 has 16 residues. CDR3 coding DNA: TGTGCTAGCAGCTTAGTGGCGGGGGGCTCCTACAATGAGCAGTTCTTC. Protein: CASSLVAGGSYNEQFF.